This is a list of T cell receptor beta chains from one sample in a study of beta chain features in type 1 diabetes. The repertoire was sequenced with immunoSEQ multiplex PCR; TCRdb's copy has only in-frame clones and lacks some. Of more than 300,000 clones in the sample, around 16% were seen once. The sequenced sample was naive CD4+ T cells from blood. The receptors were gathered from a woman between 18 and 30 years old in good health. Each CDR3 is given with its conserved first and last residue. D genes are given only for firm matches. For some rows the clone size is stated as once, few or many, or as a class when expanded; others skip it.

TRBJ1-5 13 TRBV30 few . TGTGCCTGGAGTCTTAGGGGAACTCAGCCCCAGCATTTT CAWSLRGTQPQHF
TRBJ1-1 10 TRBV29-1 few . TGCAGCGTTGCCGGAGAAGAAGCTTTCTTT CSVAGEEAFF
TRBJ2-5 13 TRBV28 . . TGTGCCAGCACGGGGGGCGGGAGAGAGACCCAGTACTTC CASTGGGRETQYF
TRBJ2-4 16 TRBV28 . . TGTGCCAGCAGTTCCGATCTAAGACTAGCCAAAAACATTCAGTACTTC CASSSDLRLAKNIQYF
TRBJ1-5 14 TRBV6-6 . . TGTGCCAGCAGCCCCGACGGACACGGACAGCCCCAGCATTTT CASSPDGHGQPQHF
TRBJ2-2 18 TRBV13 . . TGTGCCAGCAGCTTAGTGGGGGGGGCGAGACTAGACACCGGGGAGCTGTTTTTT CASSLVGGARLDTGELFF
TRBJ2-7 13 TRBV29-1 few TRBD1 TGCAGCGTTAAACGGGACAGGAGGGACGAGCAGTACTTC CSVKRDRRDEQYF
TRBJ2-3 14 TRBV10-3 once TRBD1 TGTGCCATCAGTGATACAGGGGGCGCAGATACGCAGTATTTT CAISDTGGADTQYF
TRBJ1-2 16 TRBV5-6 . TRBD1 TGTGCCAGCAGCTCGGGGGACAGGGGGCTTAACTATGGCTACACCTTC CASSSGDRGLNYGYTF
TRBJ2-1 16 TRBV6-1 . . TGTGCCAGCAGTGAAGAATTTGCTAGCACCTACAATGAGCAGTTCTTC CASSEEFASTYNEQFF
TRBJ2-7 16 TRBV7-6 . TRBD2 TGTGCCAGCAGCGGCGGACTAGCGGGAGGACTTCCCGAGCAGTACTTC CASSGGLAGGLPEQYF
TRBJ2-1 12 TRBV30 . . TGTGCCTGGAGTTCCACAGGGAAGGGGCAGTTCTTC CAWSSTGKGQFF
TRBJ1-1 13 TRBV7-6 . . TGTGCCAGCAGCTTAGAATCAACCAGGCGTGCTTTCTTT CASSLESTRRAFF
TRBJ1-5 16 TRBV18 . TRBD1 TGTGCCAGCTCACCACGTAAGGACAGGAGCAATCAGCCCCAGCATTTT CASSPRKDRSNQPQHF
TRBJ2-2 13 TRBV11-3 . . TGTGCCAGCAGCTTACATTTTCCCGGGGAGCTGTTTTTT CASSLHFPGELFF
TRBJ2-7 14 TRBV30 . TRBD2 TGTGCCTGGACTTTAGTAGCGGGAGACAACGAGCAGTACTTC CAWTLVAGDNEQYF
TRBJ2-7 11 TRBV2 few . TGTGCCAGCAGCCTCTCCTACGAGCAGTACTTC CASSLSYEQYF
TRBJ2-5 14 TRBV5-1 . TRBD1 TGCGCCAGCAGCTTGGTTGAAGGGGGCGAGACCCAGTACTTC CASSLVEGGETQYF
TRBJ1-3 13 TRBV29-1 . TRBD1 TGCAGCGTTCAACAGGGGGCTGGAAACACCATATATTTT CSVQQGAGNTIYF
TRBJ2-7 15 TRBV25-1 . TRBD2 TGTGCCAGCAGCCCACTAGCGGGAGACCGCTACGAGCAGTACTTC CASSPLAGDRYEQYF
TRBJ1-1 12 TRBV30 few . TGTGCCTGGGCTACAGATTACACTGAAGCTTTCTTT CAWATDYTEAFF
TRBJ2-7 17 TRBV25-1 few TRBD2 TGTGCCAGCAGTGAATCTCGGTTCGCGGGAGGGCCGCACGAGCAGTACTTC CASSESRFAGGPHEQYF
TRBJ2-7 14 TRBV18 . TRBD1 TGTGCCAGCTCACCTCCACAGGGGGCATTCCGGCAGTACTTC CASSPPQGAFRQYF
TRBJ2-3 17 TRBV25-1 few TRBD2 TGTGCCAGCAGTGACGGGACTAGCGGGAGGGCAGTAGATACGCAGTATTTT CASSDGTSGRAVDTQYF
TRBJ2-1 13 TRBV28 . TRBD2 TGTGCCAGCAGTTTAAGTGTGGGGACTAGCAAGTTCTTC CASSLSVGTSKFF
TRBJ1-2 17 TRBV18 . TRBD1 TGTGCCAGCTCGCCAACCGGACCCGGGACAGCTAACTATGGCTACACCTTC CASSPTGPGTANYGYTF
TRBJ1-5 16 TRBV25-1 few . TGTGCCAGCAGTGACAGGGATACTTTTAGCAATCAGCCCCAGCATTTT CASSDRDTFSNQPQHF
TRBJ2-6 16 TRBV2 few . TGTGCCAGCAGTGAAGGTCGGAGCTCTGGGGCCAACGTCCTGACTTTC CASSEGRSSGANVLTF
TRBJ2-5 13 TRBV30 . . TGTGCCTGGAGTGGGGGGCTCCAAGAGACCCAGTACTTC CAWSGGLQETQYF
TRBJ1-1 16 TRBV4-2 few . TGTGCCAGCAGCCAAGCGCCGGGACAAGGGAACACTGAAGCTTTCTTT CASSQAPGQGNTEAFF
TRBJ1-5 15 TRBV25-1 . . TGTGCCAGCAGTGAATTAGGCCGGGAGGCTCAGCCCCAGCATTTT CASSELGREAQPQHF